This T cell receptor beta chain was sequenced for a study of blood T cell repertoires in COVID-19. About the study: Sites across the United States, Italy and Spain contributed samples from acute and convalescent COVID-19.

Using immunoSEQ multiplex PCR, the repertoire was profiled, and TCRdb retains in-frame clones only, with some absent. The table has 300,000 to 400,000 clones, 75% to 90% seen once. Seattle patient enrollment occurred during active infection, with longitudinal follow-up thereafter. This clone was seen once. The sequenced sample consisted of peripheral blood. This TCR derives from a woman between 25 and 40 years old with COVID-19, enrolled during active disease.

The CDR3 region is CASSIGMGQGGLGNQPQHF. For the CDR3, the DNA is TGTGCCAGTAGTATAGGGATGGGACAGGGGGGATTAGGCAATCAGCCCCAGCATTTT. J is TRBJ1-5 and V is TRBV19; TRBD1 agrees at 11 bases. Germline assignment: CDR1 LNHDA and CDR2 SQIVND (reference sequence). With V trimmed by 1 base and J by 2 bases, 10 bases remained unmatched. The CDR3 length is 19 residues.